Listed here is a single T cell receptor beta chain. Its antigen is not known. The data originate from a study of T cell responses to AZD1222 COVID-19 vaccine. Study-level background: The study pooled second doses at about 4 or about 12 weeks. Study results and caveats: At baseline, just 6 or 7 AZD1222 recipients tested seropositive. Clonal diversity may have been underestimated, and the donors were mostly white British, with more females than males. The peak T cell response came first, and repertoires were sampled only after it.

The germline CDR1 and CDR2 sequences are GTSNPN and SVGIG (reference sequence). The CDR3 covers 14 residues. Trimming cost V 0 bases and J 4 bases, with 12 bases left between them. Repertoires were generated with immunoSEQ multiplex PCR, while TCRdb's copy carries only in-frame clones and drops some. The sample yields roughly 99,000 clones, about nine tenths seen once. The source material was peripheral blood, sampled on day 0 of AZD1222 vaccination. The origin of this receptor is an adult in good health. This chain joins TRBV30 and TRBJ1-2, with D perhaps matching TRBD1 (5 bases). CDR3 sequence (DNA): TGTGCCTGGAGTGTTCGGGGCTCTAGCTATGGCTACACCTTC. This encodes CAWSVRGSSYGYTF.